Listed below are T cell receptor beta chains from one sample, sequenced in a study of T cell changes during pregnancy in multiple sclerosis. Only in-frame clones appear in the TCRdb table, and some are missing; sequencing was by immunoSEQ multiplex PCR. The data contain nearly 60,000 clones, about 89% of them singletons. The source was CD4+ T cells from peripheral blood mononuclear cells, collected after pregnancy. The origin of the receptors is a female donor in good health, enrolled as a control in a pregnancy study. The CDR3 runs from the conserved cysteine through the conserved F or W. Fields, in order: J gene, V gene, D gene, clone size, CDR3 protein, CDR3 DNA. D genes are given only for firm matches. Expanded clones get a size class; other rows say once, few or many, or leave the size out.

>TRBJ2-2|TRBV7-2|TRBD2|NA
CASSPGRANTGELFF
TGTGCCAGCAGCCCCGGGAGGGCGAACACCGGGGAGCTGTTTTTT
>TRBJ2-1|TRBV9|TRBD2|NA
CASSTGGGNNWNEQFF
TGTGCCAGCAGCACGGGCGGGGGGAACAATTGGAATGAGCAGTTCTTC
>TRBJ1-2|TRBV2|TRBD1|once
CASSESQGAGGYTF
TGTGCCAGCAGTGAAAGCCAGGGGGCAGGAGGCTACACCTTC
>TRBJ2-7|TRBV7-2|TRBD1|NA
CASSPAGTGDHEQYF
TGTGCCAGCAGCCCTGCCGGGACAGGGGACCACGAGCAGTACTTC
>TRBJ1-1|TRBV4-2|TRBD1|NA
CASSQSWTGARTEAFF
TGTGCCAGCAGCCAGTCTTGGACAGGGGCCCGCACTGAAGCTTTCTTT
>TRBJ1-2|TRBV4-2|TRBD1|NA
CASSQRQGASGYTF
TGTGCCAGCAGCCAGAGGCAGGGGGCTAGTGGCTACACCTTC
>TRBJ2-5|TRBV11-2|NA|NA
CASSLGTGLETQYF
TGTGCCAGCAGCTTAGGCACAGGGTTAGAGACCCAGTACTTC
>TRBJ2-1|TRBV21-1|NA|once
CASSKTGLAGAGNEQFF
TGTGCCAGCAGCAAAACGGGACTAGCGGGGGCGGGGAATGAGCAGTTCTTC
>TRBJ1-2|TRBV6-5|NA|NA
CASSYSRGGSYGYTF
TGTGCCAGCAGTTACTCGAGGGGGGGCAGCTATGGCTACACCTTC
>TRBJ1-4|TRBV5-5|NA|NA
CASSARGGLGEKLFF
TGTGCCAGCAGCGCCCGGGGGGGGTTAGGTGAAAAACTGTTTTTT
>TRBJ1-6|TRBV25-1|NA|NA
CASSEGYGNSPLHF
TGTGCCAGCAGTGAAGGGTACGGGAATTCACCCCTCCACTTT
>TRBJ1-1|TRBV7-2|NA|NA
CASSLARNTEAFF
TGTGCCAGCAGCTTAGCGCGGAACACTGAAGCTTTCTTT
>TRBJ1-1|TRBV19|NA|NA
CASSIGRGTEAFF
TGTGCCAGTAGTATAGGCAGGGGCACTGAAGCTTTCTTT
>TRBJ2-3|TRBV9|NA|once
CASNGTSSTDTQYF
TGTGCCAGCAATGGCACCTCATCCACAGATACGCAGTATTTT
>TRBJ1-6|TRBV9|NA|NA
CASSVGQGSNSPLHF
TGTGCCAGCAGCGTCGGGCAGGGGAGTAATTCACCCCTCCACTTT
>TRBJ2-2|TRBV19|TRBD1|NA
CASRNTGQGLYTGELFF
TGTGCCAGTAGAAACACCGGACAGGGCCTCTACACCGGGGAGCTGTTTTTT
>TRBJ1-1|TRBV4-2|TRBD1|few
CASSHEDRAAFF
TGTGCCAGCAGCCACGAAGACAGGGCAGCTTTCTTT
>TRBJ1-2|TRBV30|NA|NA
CAWSGDSRDIWGYTF
TGTGCCTGGAGTGGGGATTCCCGGGACATCTGGGGCTACACCTTC
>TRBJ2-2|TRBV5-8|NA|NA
CASSPSGFTGELFF
TGTGCCAGCAGCCCATCAGGATTCACCGGGGAGCTGTTTTTT
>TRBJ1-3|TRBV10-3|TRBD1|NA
CAVRGTGVPLSGNTIYF
TGTGCCGTTAGGGGGACAGGGGTCCCCCTCTCTGGAAACACCATATATTTT
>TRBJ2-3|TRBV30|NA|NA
CAWSLLTDTQYF
TGTGCCTGGAGTTTACTCACAGATACGCAGTATTTT
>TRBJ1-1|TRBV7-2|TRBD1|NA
CASSLLAGTVNTEAFF
TGTGCCAGCAGCTTACTAGCCGGGACAGTGAACACTGAAGCTTTCTTT
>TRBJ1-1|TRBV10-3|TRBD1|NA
CAISPRVTGGGGGEAFF
TGTGCCATCAGCCCCAGGGTGACAGGGGGCGGTGGGGGTGAAGCTTTCTTT
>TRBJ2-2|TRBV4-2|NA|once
CASSQRTELTGELFF
TGTGCCAGCAGCCAACGGACAGAATTAACCGGGGAGCTGTTTTTT
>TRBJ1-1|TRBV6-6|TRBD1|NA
CASNSQTGATEAFF
TGTGCCAGCAACTCCCAGACAGGGGCCACTGAAGCTTTCTTT
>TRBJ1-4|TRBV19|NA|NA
CASIDSRRNEKLFF
TGTGCCAGTATTGACTCCCGGAGGAATGAAAAACTGTTTTTT
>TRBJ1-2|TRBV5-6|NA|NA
CASSFDFGLRGGGGYTF
TGTGCCAGCAGCTTCGATTTTGGTCTGCGGGGGGGCGGGGGCTACACCTTC
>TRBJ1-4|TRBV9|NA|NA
CASSVGGGNEKLFF
TGTGCCAGCAGCGTAGGTGGAGGGAATGAAAAACTGTTTTTT
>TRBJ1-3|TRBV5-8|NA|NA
CASSLDRVAGNTIYF
TGTGCCAGCAGCTTGGACAGGGTCGCTGGAAACACCATATATTTT
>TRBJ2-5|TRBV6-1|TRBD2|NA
CASSEARLAGGVTQYF
TGTGCCAGCAGTGAAGCGCGACTAGCGGGGGGGGTGACCCAGTACTTC
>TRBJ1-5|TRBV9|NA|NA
CASSPSAGSSQPQHF
TGTGCCAGCAGCCCGTCTGCGGGATCCAGTCAGCCCCAGCATTTT
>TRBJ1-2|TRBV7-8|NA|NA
CASSSGPGQGLGGYTF
TGTGCCAGCAGCTCAGGACCGGGACAAGGCCTTGGGGGCTACACCTTC
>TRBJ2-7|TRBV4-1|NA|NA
CASSHPDRHEQYF
TGCGCCAGCAGCCACCCAGACAGGCACGAGCAGTACTTC
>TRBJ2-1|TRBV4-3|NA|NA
CASSQDVGLIGDGISYNEQFF
TGCGCCAGCAGCCAAGATGTAGGTCTTATCGGGGATGGGATCTCCTACAATGAGCAGTTCTTC
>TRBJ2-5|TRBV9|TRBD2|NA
CASSVGGSGGIYTQETQYF
TGTGCCAGCAGCGTAGGGGGTAGCGGGGGCATTTATACTCAAGAGACCCAGTACTTC
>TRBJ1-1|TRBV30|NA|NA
CAWSAGWVEAFF
TGTGCCTGGAGTGCAGGGTGGGTAGAAGCTTTCTTT
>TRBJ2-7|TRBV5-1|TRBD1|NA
CASSRLDRGLGEQYF
TGCGCCAGCAGCAGACTAGACAGGGGGCTGGGAGAGCAGTACTTC
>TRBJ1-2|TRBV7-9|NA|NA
CASSSLRGREGYTF
TGTGCCAGCAGCTCTTTACGCGGGAGGGAAGGCTACACCTTC
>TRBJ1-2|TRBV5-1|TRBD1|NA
CASSASGTGAFNYGYTF
TGCGCCAGCAGCGCTTCCGGGACAGGGGCCTTTAACTATGGCTACACCTTC
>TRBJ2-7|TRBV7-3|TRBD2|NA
CASSPIGEGEQYF
TGTGCCAGCAGCCCGATTGGGGAGGGCGAGCAGTACTTC
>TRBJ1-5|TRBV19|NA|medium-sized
CASSIREQPQHF
TGTGCCAGTAGTATTCGGGAACAGCCCCAGCATTTT
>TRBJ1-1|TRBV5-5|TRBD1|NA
CAAGGTGTGGMNTEAFF
TGTGCCGCAGGGGGGACAGGGACAGGGGGTATGAACACTGAAGCTTTCTTT
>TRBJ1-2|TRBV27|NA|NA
CASAPSRVISYTF
TGTGCCAGCGCCCCGTCACGGGTTATAAGCTACACCTTC
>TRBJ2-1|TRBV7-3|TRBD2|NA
CASSAMGTSGAVQFF
TGTGCCAGCAGCGCGATGGGGACTAGCGGGGCAGTGCAGTTCTTC